This TCR beta chain was retrieved from a study of cytomegalovirus exposure and HLA in healthy donors. Overall study context: Membership in the Caucasian-associated ancestry cluster was found for about four fifths of around 380 genotyped donors.

Trimming took 4 bases from V and 5 from J; bases not matched to a gene: 11. There are 15 residues in the CDR3. Germline V CDR1 and CDR2: SGHRS, YFSETQ. PCR involved 60 Vbeta and 13 Jbeta primers. The data were produced by immunoSEQ multiplex PCR, yet TCRdb's version contains in-frame clones alone and is incomplete. The sample consists of over 120,000 clones, 60% to 80% of them appearing once. Sequencing was done on a sample of PBMCs. This chain links TRBV5-1 with TRBJ1-2, with 7 bases matching TRBD1. This clonotype was obtained from a male donor in good health and CMV-seronegative. The CDR3 coding sequence is TGCGCCAGCAGCCCTAACGGACAGGTGGGGTATGGCTACACCTTC. Protein product: CASSPNGQVGYGYTF.